These T cell receptor beta chains were read from a single sample in a study of CXCR3-negative and CXCR3-positive naive CD8 T cells. TCRdb re-called the 5' RACE reads and shows each CDR3 protein once, DNA omitted. The sample table sets out roughly 110,000 distinct CDR3 sequences. Sample: naive CXCR3+ CD8+ T cells from blood. The receptors derive from a human donor in good health. Some clones in this sample may be carry-over from other donors' samples. Each CDR3 is given with its conserved first and last residue.

TRBJ1-2 | TRBV29-1 | CSVPDFYGTVFGYTF
TRBJ2-5 | TRBV4-3 | CASSQEVQTAETQYF
TRBJ2-3 | TRBV9 | CASSGGGRTFDTQYF
TRBJ2-7 | TRBV12-3/TRBV12-4 | CASSLDPDSTYEQYF
TRBJ2-1 | TRBV29-1 | CSVNLAGEEEQFF
TRBJ2-1 | TRBV4-2 | CASSQPGQMDYNEQFF
TRBJ1-4 | TRBV7-8 | CASSVTGTVVSTNEKLFF
TRBJ2-1 | TRBV7-3 | CASSLGLADYNEQFF
TRBJ1-4 | TRBV6-5 | CASSYYAATNEKLFF
TRBJ2-7 | TRBV7-2 | CASSLSGRGSYEQYF
TRBJ2-1 | TRBV28 | CASSLHGTSGINEQFF
TRBJ2-1 | TRBV4-1 | CASSHGLAGDNEQFF
TRBJ2-7 | TRBV15 | CATSSRRAGPLGEQYF
TRBJ2-7 | TRBV7-9 | CASSLDYYEQYF
TRBJ1-1 | TRBV7-9 | CASSFDFLAGRDTGAFF
TRBJ2-5 | TRBV3-1 | CASSLDSVETQYF
TRBJ1-6 | TRBV7-9 | CASSPSPGMDSPLHF
TRBJ2-7 | TRBV7-6 | CASSAGTGAYEQYF
TRBJ2-7 | TRBV4-1 | CASSPLGQGYEQYF
TRBJ1-5 | TRBV7-2 | CASSSGTTYSNQPQHF
TRBJ1-2 | TRBV28 | CASSPLWDRDGYTF
TRBJ2-4 | TRBV7-2 | CASSLSYVRLAKNIQYF
TRBJ2-3 | TRBV7-9 | CASSPGLATDTQYF
TRBJ2-5 | TRBV9 | CASSVAASGEQETQYF
TRBJ2-3 | TRBV28 | CASSFLEGRFGVTQYF
TRBJ2-2 | TRBV28 | CASSSNSGLFF
TRBJ2-1 | TRBV9 | CASSGLASGVTSSYNEQFF
TRBJ1-1 | TRBV7-9 | CASTEQGDTEAFF
TRBJ2-7 | TRBV29-1 | CSAQPPGQETYEQYF
TRBJ2-1 | TRBV4-1 | CASSQSLAGYNEQFF
TRBJ2-7 | TRBV5-1 | CASSLEASGVREQYF
TRBJ2-5 | TRBV11-3 | CASRTETETQYF
TRBJ2-7 | TRBV7-2 | CASTPGGGWGEQYF
TRBJ1-1 | TRBV19 | CASSIGFEGLRTEAFF
TRBJ1-1 | TRBV10-3 | CAISGDSGNTEAFF
TRBJ2-1 | TRBV11-2 | CASSWVTRHNEQFF
TRBJ2-1 | TRBV19 | CASSIASGTPYNEQFF
TRBJ2-1 | TRBV30 | CACQGGDEQFF
TRBJ1-5 | TRBV19 | CASSKEWRSNQPQHF
TRBJ1-5 | TRBV4-3 | CASSQEIYSNQPQHF
TRBJ2-6 | TRBV21-1 | CASRSVRTDSGANVLTF
TRBJ1-2 | TRBV5-5 | CASSSTETYGYTF
TRBJ2-6 | TRBV29-1 | CSVESSSNSGANVLTF
TRBJ2-4 | TRBV12-3/TRBV12-4 | CASSPTGPNIQYF
TRBJ2-1 | TRBV6-1 | CASSEGGGYEQFF
TRBJ2-1 | TRBV29-1 | CSVATLIPPGNEQFF
TRBJ2-7 | TRBV7-9 | CASREGTYEQYF
TRBJ2-5 | TRBV6-5 | CASSYVWEGRETQYF